This TCR beta chain was observed in a study of T-cell reconstitution after alpha-beta-depleted transplantation in children. Only a few counts were recorded for this clonotype. Its specificity is not known. Germline-derived CDR1 and CDR2 are ENHRY and SYGVKD. The J segment lost 3 bases and the V segment lost 8 bases, leaving 7 bases of the junction unmatched. The CDR3 is 14 residues long. Unique molecular identifiers featured in how the TCRbeta library was prepared. TCRdb re-called the PCR reads with MiXCR, one entry per CDR3 protein. This table has about 350,000 distinct CDR3 sequences, roughly 15% appearing once. General study findings and limits: There were reportedly several hundred expanded graft clones from which alpha-beta T cells came about two months after transplant. For some patients, TCRbeta diversity was high at day 60 because of recipient T cells and thymic progenitors that survived. T-cell numbers and diversity one year post-transplant derived largely from freshly generated T cells.

The receptor was isolated from a male patient aged 2 to 10 who had a stem cell transplant for acute lymphoblastic leukemia, so the T cells may come from the graft donor. The rearrangement joins TRBV10-3 to TRBJ1-3, with 7 nucleotides matching TRBD1. Sequencing used PBMCs, mostly from graft donor cells, obtained 360 days after TCRalphabeta/CD19-depleted stem cell transplant. In DNA form, the CDR3 reads TGTGCCATCCTAGGAGGGGACAGTGGAAACACCATATATTTT. It yields the protein CAILGGDSGNTIYF.